The 2 T cell receptor beta chains reported below all come from one sample, sequenced in a study of control samples from healthy donors and cancer patients. The method was immunoSEQ multiplex PCR; TCRdb's version includes in-frame clones alone and lacks a portion of them. This sample has about 55,000 clones, with around 90% found just once. Sequenced input: blood. All receptors come from a man aged 50 or older in good health.

The CDR3 bases are TGCGCCAGCAACCCGGGACTAGCGGGAGGAACAGATACGCAGTATTTT. Protein sequence: CASNPGLAGGTDTQYF. V and J are TRBV5-1 and TRBJ2-3; TRBD2 matches 15 bases. The V and J ends lost 6 bases and 3 bases, in that order; junction bases with no gene match: 5. In germline, CDR1 is SGHRS, CDR2 YFSETQ. The CDR3 is 16 amino acids.

This clone came up once. The V gene is TRBV11-2, the J gene TRBJ1-3, with a tentative D call TRBD1 (6 bases). This CDR3 has 15 residues. Deletions cut 2 bases from V and 3 bases from J, with 11 bases between. Germline-derived CDR1 and CDR2 are SGHAT and FQNNGV. CDR3 coding DNA: TGTGCCAGCAGCTTAATGGGGGCGGATGGAAACACCATATATTTT. Protein product: CASSLMGADGNTIYF.